The next 25 T cell receptor beta chains were all read from a single sample in a study of control samples from healthy donors and cancer patients. Assay used: immunoSEQ multiplex PCR; TCRdb lists only in-frame clones, some missing. The sample lists over 150,000 clones, approximately 92% occurring once. Sample: blood. The receptor source for this set is a man aged 18 to 30 in good health.

The chain couples TRBV2 to TRBJ1-2, with 11 bases aligning to TRBD1. The germline V gene encodes CDR1 SNHLY and CDR2 FYNNEI. CDR3 length: 17 residues. V lost 6 bases, J lost 2 bases, and 11 bases stayed unmatched. For the CDR3, the DNA is TGTGCCAGCAGAACACTATGGACAGGGGGCCCCAACTATGGCTACACCTTC. Translated: CASRTLWTGGPNYGYTF.

The chain uses TRBV10-3 and TRBJ1-2; 7 nucleotides match TRBD1. The junction had 6 bases not matched to a gene; V was cut back by 3 bases and J by 2 bases. Per the germline V gene, CDR1 is ENHRY and CDR2 is SYGVKD. The CDR3 covers 15 residues. The CDR3 here is CAISESRTGNYGYTF. CDR3 DNA: TGTGCCATCAGTGAATCAAGGACAGGCAACTATGGCTACACCTTC.

The chain carries TRBV7-9 and TRBJ2-3, with TRBD2 as a possible D gene (6 bases). Germline CDR1 is SEHNR and CDR2 is FQNEAQ (reference sequence). This CDR3 comprises 14 residues. V dropped 8 bases and J dropped 0 bases, with 12 bases sitting between them. This CDR3 is CASPSGSSTDTQYF. CDR3 in DNA: TGTGCCAGCCCGAGCGGGTCTAGCACAGATACGCAGTATTTT. Combining the CDR3 with reference TRBV7-9 and TRBJ2-3 gives the whole variable domain DTGVSQNPRHKITKRGQNVTFRCDPISEHNRLYWYRQTLGQGPEFLTYFQNEAQLEKSRLLSDRFSAERPKGSFSTLEIQRTEQGDSAMYLCASPSGSSTDTQYFGPGTRLTVL.

The sample holds one count of this clone. The chain joins TRBV19 to TRBJ1-5; a weak D match, TRBD1 (6 bases). Looked up from germline, CDR1 is LNHDA and CDR2 is SQIVND (reference sequence). The CDR3 covers 15 residues. V was clipped by 7 bases and J by 3 bases, with 16 bases between them. CDR3 coding DNA: TGTGCCAGTAATCACCGGGACAAAAACAATCAGCCCCAGCATTTT. Translating gives CASNHRDKNNQPQHF.

This clone was seen once. This chain links TRBV5-1 with TRBJ2-7, with TRBD2 identical over 10 bases. The germline V gene has CDR1 SGHRS and CDR2 YFSETQ. The CDR3 contains 16 residues. With V trimmed by 4 bases and J by 1 base, 8 bases remained unmatched. The CDR3 coding sequence is TGCGCCAGCAGCCCCTCGAGCGGGGGGGTATCCTACGAGCAGTACTTC. Translated: CASSPSSGGVSYEQYF.

This rearrangement joins TRBV4-1 to TRBJ1-3; D is unclear. CDR1 is MGHRA and CDR2 is YSYEKL in the germline V gene. Trimming shortened V by 1 base and J by 6 bases, and 16 bases separated the two germline ends. The CDR3 contains 16 residues. The CDR3 is CASSQVRVQVPNTIYF. In nucleotides, the CDR3 is TGCGCCAGCAGCCAAGTTCGGGTCCAGGTCCCAAACACCATATATTTT.

The genes are TRBV3-1 (or the pseudogene TRBV3-2) and TRBJ2-4, with TRBD2 matching 15 bases. CDR1 LGHDT and CDR2 YNNKEL come from the germline V gene (reference sequence). The CDR3 covers 18 residues. V was clipped by 4 bases and J by 4 bases; unmatched bases: 8. CDR3 sequence reads: CASSPILGLAGGKNIQYF. In DNA form, the CDR3 reads TGTGCCAGCAGCCCGATATTGGGACTAGCGGGGGGTAAAAACATTCAGTACTTC.

This chain links TRBV27 with TRBJ2-2, with D hard to call. The germline V and J ends were trimmed by 2 bases and 0 bases, with 10 bases remaining between them. CDR1 and CDR2 (germline): MNHEY, SMNVEV (reference sequence). The CDR3 sequence is 16 residues long. CDR3 protein: CASSLGRHANTGELFF. The DNA of the CDR3 is TGTGCCAGCAGTTTAGGGCGCCATGCGAACACCGGGGAGCTGTTTTTT.

The chain has TRBV28 and TRBJ2-3, with D perhaps matching TRBD1 or TRBD2 (7 bases each). Trimming pared 4 bases from V and 4 bases from J, leaving 18 bases between. The CDR3 runs to 16 residues. Germline CDR1 and CDR2: MDHEN and SYDVKM. DNA of the CDR3: TGTGCCAGCAGTTGGGAGGGGGCAGGGGCATCAGATACGCAGTATTTT. Translating gives CASSWEGAGASDTQYF.

V usage is TRBV5-1 and J usage is TRBJ2-3, with 8 bases matching TRBD1. Per the germline V gene, CDR1 is SGHRS and CDR2 is YFSETQ. The CDR3 sequence is 15 residues long. The J segment lost 7 bases and the V segment lost 1 base, leaving 8 bases of the junction unmatched. The CDR3 bases are TGCGCCAGCAGCTTGACCCCAGGGGGCGGGTATACGCAGTATTTT. Residues: CASSLTPGGGYTQYF.

The rearrangement links TRBV6-1 to TRBJ2-7; D is possibly TRBD1 (7 bases). V was trimmed by 2 bases and J by 2 bases, leaving 13 bases between them. Looked up from germline, CDR1 is MNHNS and CDR2 is SASEGT. This CDR3 region has 15 residues. The CDR3 is CASSEWAGQTYEQYF. DNA for the CDR3: TGTGCCAGCAGTGAATGGGCGGGACAGACCTACGAGCAGTACTTC.

The chain combines TRBV4-1 with TRBJ1-5, with unresolved D. V was clipped by 2 bases and J by 7 bases, with 18 bases between them. The germline CDR1 and CDR2 sequences are MGHRA and YSYEKL. The CDR3 contains 16 residues. The CDR3 DNA is TGCGCCAGCAGCCAATCACCCGGTGACATAGGGCAGCCCCAGCATTTT. Translated: CASSQSPGDIGQPQHF.

The rearrangement joins TRBV27 to TRBJ1-1; TRBD1 might be the D (6 bases). V gave up 7 bases and J gave up 11 bases, with 23 bases separating them. The V gene's germline CDR1 is MNHEY and CDR2 SMNVEV (reference sequence). This CDR3 is 14 amino acids long. The DNA of the CDR3 is TGTGCCAGCACCACATTATCAGGGGCGGGCGGGGCTTTCTTT. Its translation: CASTTLSGAGGAFF.

This clone was found once. The J gene is TRBJ1-5, the V gene TRBV6-1; D remains ambiguous. CDR1 and CDR2 (germline): MNHNS, SASEGT. The CDR3 covers 16 residues. The V end was cut by 1 base, the J end by 2 bases, with 12 bases between. CDR3 in amino acids: CASSEVAGLGNQPQHF. CDR3 nucleotides: TGTGCCAGCAGTGAAGTAGCGGGCTTAGGCAATCAGCCCCAGCATTTT.

The J gene is TRBJ2-3, the V gene TRBV5-4, with D possibly TRBD2 on 5 matching bases. Per the germline V gene, CDR1 is SGHNT and CDR2 is YYREEE (reference sequence). The CDR3 spans 15 residues. V was cut by 0 bases and J by 3 bases, with 11 bases left in between. In DNA form, the CDR3 reads TGTGCCAGCAGCTTGGCCGGGGTAGGGACAGATACGCAGTATTTT. The encoded protein is CASSLAGVGTDTQYF.

V gene TRBV19 combines with J gene TRBJ2-2, with 12 bases identical to TRBD2. The J segment lost 2 bases and the V segment lost 0 bases, leaving 7 bases of the junction unmatched. In germline, CDR1 is LNHDA, CDR2 SQIVND (reference sequence). CDR3 length equals 19 residues. The CDR3 is CASSIDSLAGGLNTGELFF. CDR3 nucleotide sequence: TGTGCCAGTAGTATAGATAGCCTAGCGGGGGGGCTAAACACCGGGGAGCTGTTTTTT.

This chain uses TRBV7-9 with TRBJ2-3; D tentatively fits TRBD1 or TRBD2 (5 bases each). The CDR3 length is 14 residues. Germline CDR1 and CDR2: SEHNR and FQNEAQ (reference sequence). V shed 4 bases and J shed 5 bases, with 13 bases lying between them. This CDR3 reads CASSSRTGGDTQYF. The CDR3 DNA is TGTGCCAGCAGCTCCCGTACTGGGGGAGATACGCAGTATTTT.

The sample holds one count of this clone. This chain connects TRBV10-3 to TRBJ1-1; the match to TRBD1 covers 11 bases. This CDR3 contains 16 residues. Germline V gives CDR1 ENHRY, CDR2 SYGVKD. Unmatched junction bases numbered 5, after V lost 3 bases and J lost 2 bases. CDR3 loop: CAISDGTGGTNTEAFF. The CDR3 coding sequence is TGTGCCATCAGTGACGGGACAGGGGGTACTAACACTGAAGCTTTCTTT.

V usage is TRBV9 and J usage is TRBJ1-1; D gene uncertain. This CDR3 has 16 residues. CDR1 SGDLS and CDR2 YYNGEE come from the germline V gene. Trimming pared 0 bases from V and 1 base from J, leaving 13 bases between. The DNA of the CDR3 is TGTGCCAGCAGCGTAGTGGGTCGGGCAGGGAACACTGAAGCTTTCTTT. As protein: CASSVVGRAGNTEAFF. The variable domain in full, with the rest retrieved from reference TRBV9 and TRBJ1-1, is DSGVTQTPKHLITATGQRVTLRCSPRSGDLSVYWYQQSLDQGLQFLIQYYNGEERAKGNILERFSAQQFPDLHSELNLSSLELGDSALYFCASSVVGRAGNTEAFFGQGTRLTVV.

The chain is built from TRBV6-4 and TRBJ2-4; tentatively, D is TRBD1 or TRBD2 (6 bases each). From germline, CDR1 is MRHNA and CDR2 SNTAGT. V lost 6 bases and J 1 base, leaving 16 bases between the germline ends. The CDR3 spans 16 residues. CDR3 DNA: TGTGCCAGCAGAAGTAGGGGGGCGGGGGCCAAAAACATTCAGTACTTC. This encodes CASRSRGAGAKNIQYF.

CDR3 loop: CASSPRDNTPSTEAFF. DNA of the CDR3: TGTGCCAGCAGCCCCCGGGATAACACCCCGAGCACTGAAGCTTTCTTT. The chain combines TRBV11-2 with TRBJ1-1; D is unclear. Germline loops: CDR1 SGHAT, CDR2 FQNNGV. The V and J ends lost 5 bases and 4 bases respectively, with 20 bases between them. This CDR3 is built from 16 residues.

The V and J genes are TRBV6-5 and TRBJ1-2; 12 bases map to TRBD1. Germline CDR1 reads MNHEY; CDR2 reads SVGAGI. Trimming took 6 bases from V and 8 from J; bases not matched to a gene: 10. The CDR3 loop spans 15 amino acids. In DNA form, the CDR3 reads TGTGCCAGCAGGTCGGGGGGACAGGGGGCCTGGGGCTACACCTTC. Translation gives CASRSGGQGAWGYTF.

The rearrangement joins TRBV18 to TRBJ1-1; D possibly corresponds to TRBD1 (6 bases). V lost 4 bases, J lost 4 bases, and 22 bases lay in between. The CDR3 is made up of 17 amino acids. Germline V gene data show CDR1 as KGHSH and CDR2 as LQKENI. The CDR3 spells CASSRGPGGGSGTEAFF. The CDR3 DNA is TGTGCCAGCTCACGCGGACCAGGAGGGGGAAGCGGCACTGAAGCTTTCTTT. The full variable domain, its missing parts supplied by reference TRBV18 and TRBJ1-1, is NAGVMQNPRHLVRRRGQEARLRCSPMKGHSHVYWYRQLPEEGLKFMVYLQKENIIDESGMPKERFSAEFPKEGPSILRIQQVVRGDSAAYFCASSRGPGGGSGTEAFFGQGTRLTVV.

The CDR3 sequence is CASSPQGGDSPLHF. The CDR3 region has the DNA TGTGCCAGCTCACCCCAGGGGGGGGACTCACCCCTCCACTTT. The J gene is TRBJ1-6, the V gene TRBV18; 7 bases fit TRBD1. CDR1 is KGHSH, CDR2 LQKENI, per germline. The CDR3 covers 14 residues. V lost 3 bases and J lost 10; bases outside the gene matches: 6.

The V and J genes are TRBV10-3 and TRBJ1-1; D may be TRBD1 (5 bases). V was cut by 6 bases and J by 0 bases, with 8 bases left in between. CDR1 is ENHRY, CDR2 SYGVKD, per germline. CDR3 length: 13 residues. The CDR3 spells CAIRGEVNTEAFF. CDR3 nucleotide sequence: TGTGCCATCAGGGGGGAAGTGAACACTGAAGCTTTCTTT.